This T cell receptor (beta chain) was profiled in a study of CXCR3-negative and CXCR3-positive naive CD8 T cells. Study at large: The libraries yielded some 130 million TRB reads, about 1.5 +/- 0.3 million each. Study outcomes and limitations: Memory cells differed in TRBV-TRBJ usage, but naive CXCR3-negative and CXCR3-positive cells had similar usage.

Comments on this clonotype: Its antigen is not identified.

The study sorted every CD8+ T cell subset in triplicate at 270,000 or so cells each. The naive CD8+ gate required CD45RO-CCR7+CD27+CD95- phenotype. The TRB cDNA libraries were prepared by 5' RACE with UMI labels. Reprocessing the 5' RACE reads, TCRdb reports a single entry for every CDR3 protein and omits DNA. The sample yields 38,000 or so distinct CDR3 sequences, of which the top ten take up 1.5% to 2%. The CDR3 extends over 12 amino acids. Germline V CDR1 and CDR2: LGHNA, YNFKEQ. This receptor was identified in a human donor in good health. Some clones in this sample may be carry-over from other donors' samples. The specimen was naive CXCR3- CD8+ T cells from blood. The subset is: CD45RO-CCR7+CD27+CD95- naive CD8+ T cells lacking CXCR3 (TNR3-). The chain links TRBV4-2 to TRBJ2-3; checking the TCRdb D call of TRBD1 is not possible without DNA. The CDR3 spells CASSPRGDTQYF.